Shown below are 3 T cell receptor beta chains from a single sample sequenced in a study of T cells in Graves' hyperthyroidism and ophthalmopathy. What was amplified from RNA transcripts were TCR beta CDR3 regions. The primer set for the first-round RT-PCR of the TCR CDR3 was HTBI. TCRdb recomputed calls from the multiplex PCR reads with MiXCR, one row per CDR3 protein. The table shows 480,000 or so distinct CDR3 sequences, with 35% to 50% occurring only once. The material sequenced was peripheral blood or thyroid tissue (not recorded which). Every receptor here comes from an adult woman with Graves' disease, either hyperthyroidism or ophthalmopathy (not recorded which).

Ten or more counts support this clonotype. This rearrangement joins TRBV9 to TRBJ1-2; D is uncertain. V lost 1 base, J lost 7 bases, and 11 bases lay in between. CDR1 SGDLS and CDR2 YYNGEE come from the germline V gene. The CDR3 consists of 13 residues. The chain's CDR3 is CASSVQASGGYTF. The CDR3 nucleotides read TGTGCCAGCAGCGTACAGGCGTCGGGTGGCTACACCTTC.

The chain joins TRBV4-1 to TRBJ1-2; a possible D gene is TRBD1 (5 bases). This CDR3 has 15 amino acids. Germline assignment: CDR1 MGHRA and CDR2 YSYEKL. Trimming pared 5 bases from V and 4 bases from J, leaving 17 bases between. CDR3 protein: CASSLAGTGFYGYTF. As DNA, the CDR3 is TGCGCCAGCAGCTTGGCCGGGACGGGCTTCTATGGCTACACCTTC.

This clonotype was observed a handful of times. The CDR3 here is CASSLELGGLGEKLFF. The CDR3 nucleotides are TGTGCCAGCAGCCTGGAACTCGGAGGGTTGGGTGAAAAACTGTTTTTT. This chain links TRBV14 with TRBJ1-4; unclear D gene. The CDR3 runs to 16 residues. Trimming removed 4 bases at V and 7 bases at J, with 19 bases between. CDR1 is SGHDN, CDR2 FVKESK, per germline.